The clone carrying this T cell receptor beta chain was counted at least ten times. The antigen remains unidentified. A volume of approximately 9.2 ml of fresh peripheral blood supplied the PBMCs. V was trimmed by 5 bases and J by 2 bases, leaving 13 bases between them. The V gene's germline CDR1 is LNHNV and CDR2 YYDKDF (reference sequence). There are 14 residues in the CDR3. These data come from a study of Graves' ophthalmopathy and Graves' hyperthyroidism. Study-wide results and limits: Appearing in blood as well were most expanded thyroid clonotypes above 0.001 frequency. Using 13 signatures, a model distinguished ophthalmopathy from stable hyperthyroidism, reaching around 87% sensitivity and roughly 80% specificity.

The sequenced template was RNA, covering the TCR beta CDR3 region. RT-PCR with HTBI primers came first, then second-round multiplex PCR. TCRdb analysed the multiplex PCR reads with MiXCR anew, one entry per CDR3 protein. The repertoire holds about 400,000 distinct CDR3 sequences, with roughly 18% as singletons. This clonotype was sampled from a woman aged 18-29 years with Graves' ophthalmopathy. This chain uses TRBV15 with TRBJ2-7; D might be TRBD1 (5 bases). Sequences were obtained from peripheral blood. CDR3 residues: CATSRQSRTYEQYF. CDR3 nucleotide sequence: TGTGCCACCAGCCGACAGTCCCGAACCTACGAGCAGTACTTC.